Included here is one TCR beta chain sequence, with context. As yet, its antigen is unknown. The entry originates in a study of radiotherapy plus CTLA-4 blockade in lung cancer. The wider study: Among enrolled patients, over 15% responded and less than 40% achieved disease control.

Assay: immunoSEQ multiplex PCR; the TCRdb copy retains only in-frame clones and omits some. The repertoire has around 110,000 clones, approximately 87% of them found once; the top ten carry about 2.2%. Broader study findings: Response, reportedly, was best predicted by interferon-beta along with early blood T cell clone dynamics. Tumor-derived TCR clones expanded in blood after radiotherapy plus ipilimumab.

This CDR3 is 19 amino acids long. The germline V gene has CDR1 SGHVS and CDR2 FQNEAQ. V trimming: 1 base; J trimming: 7 bases; junction bases outside the gene matches: 18. It was focal radiation plus CTLA-4 blockade with ipilimumab that patients with chemo-refractory metastatic non-small-cell lung cancer received. The rearrangement links TRBV7-8 to TRBJ2-1; TRBD2 matches 8 bases. Sequences were derived from peripheral blood, sampled from a patient treated with radiotherapy plus ipilimumab. The TCR was taken from a human donor with non-small cell lung cancer that progressed on radiotherapy plus ipilimumab. Some clones in this sample may be carry-over from other donors' samples. The chain's CDR3 is CASSLVASGPRPQGNEQFF. CDR3 in DNA: TGTGCCAGCAGCTTAGTGGCTAGCGGGCCAAGACCCCAGGGGAATGAGCAGTTCTTC.